The 14 T cell receptor beta chains reported below all come from one sample, sequenced in a study of tumor-infiltrating lymphocytes in primary liver carcinoma. Germline DNA was extracted alongside blood RNA, which was obtained from unsorted whole blood. The investigators made TCR beta cDNA from approximately 0.5 ug total RNA, using a constant-region primer. Modified slightly, ARM-PCR produced TCR beta libraries over three nested multiplex PCR rounds. Each of the first two PCR rounds ran roughly 10 cycles with TRBV1-TRBV30 forward and C-beta reverse primers. TCRdb ran MiXCR on the multiplex PCR reads and lists one entry per CDR3 protein. The repertoire holds approximately 340,000 distinct CDR3 sequences, 65% seen once, with 5% to 6.5% in the top ten. The specimen was peripheral blood. The receptors stem from a middle-aged man with primary liver carcinoma and hepatitis B virus infection.

In regard to this clonotype: A read error may be the cause here, since a much bigger clone is one base away. The CDR3 sequence: CASSTRHGAYEQYF. The DNA of the CDR3 is TGTGCCAGCAGTACTAGACACGGGGCTTACGAGCAGTACTTC. This rearrangement joins TRBV6-6 to TRBJ2-7; either TRBD1 or TRBD2 may fit D (5 bases each). Germline assignment: CDR1 MNHNY and CDR2 SVGAGI (reference sequence). This CDR3 has 14 amino acids. The germline V and J ends were trimmed by 5 bases and 4 bases, with 15 bases remaining between them.

The chain employs TRBV30 and TRBJ2-7; the match to TRBD1 covers 9 bases. The CDR3 covers 16 residues. Trimming removed 0 bases from V and 0 bases from J; junction bases left unmatched: 6. Germline CDR1 GTSNPN, CDR2 SVGIG (reference sequence). The CDR3 here is CAWSVLVQGASYEQYF. CDR3 DNA: TGTGCCTGGAGTGTACTAGTACAGGGGGCCTCCTACGAGCAGTACTTC.

This clonotype was seen a few times. The genes are TRBV28 and TRBJ2-1, with TRBD2 matching over 7 bases. The CDR3 covers 15 residues. V shed 6 bases and J 7 bases; nucleotides not matched to a gene: 12. CDR1 and CDR2 from the germline V gene are MDHEN and SYDVKM. In DNA form, the CDR3 reads TGTGCCAGCAGCACACCCCGACTAGCTCCGAATGAGCAGTTCTTC. Translating gives CASSTPRLAPNEQFF. The whole variable domain, remainder taken from reference TRBV28 and TRBJ2-1, is DVKVTQSSRYLVKRTGEKVFLECVQDMDHENMFWYRQDPGLGLRLIYFSYDVKMKEKGDIPEGYSVSREKKERFSLILESASTNQTSMYLCASSTPRLAPNEQFFGPGTRLTVL.

Worth noting for this clonotype: A much larger clonotype is one base distant, so this may be a read error. This rearrangement joins TRBV4-1 to TRBJ1-1; D perhaps matches TRBD1 (5 bases). This CDR3 comprises 13 residues. The germline gives CDR1 MGHRA, CDR2 YSYEKL. The CDR3 bases are TGCGCCAGCAGCCCCAAGGGGAACACTCAAGCTTTCTTT. Its protein is CASSPKGNTQAFF.

As to this clonotype: Possible read error: a much larger clone is one base away. The chain has TRBV4-3 and TRBJ2-3; possible D gene TRBD2, 6 bases. Germline V CDR1 and CDR2: LGHNA, YSLEER. The CDR3 has 11 amino acids. The CDR3 loop reads CTSGGIHTQYF. The CDR3 region has the DNA TGCACCAGCGGCGGGATCCATACGCAGTATTTT.

Of note for this clonotype: Sequence at one end of the junction differs from germline and may be a read error. CDR3 sequence reads: CTSNKGQGAGEAFF. The DNA for the CDR3 is TGTACCAGCAACAAGGGACAGGGGGCCGGTGAAGCTTTCTTT. The chain employs TRBV11-2 and TRBJ1-1; 12 bases are a match to TRBD1. This CDR3 has 14 residues. Germline assignment: CDR1 SGHAT and CDR2 FQNNGV.

This clonotype was seen only a few times. The genes are TRBV6-2 or TRBV6-3 and TRBJ2-2; 7 bases are a match to TRBD2. This CDR3 region has 18 residues. J lost 2 bases, V lost 6 bases, and 15 bases had no gene match. Germline values: CDR1 MNHEY, CDR2 SVGEGT. CDR3 nucleotide sequence: TGTGCCAGCAGCGACATAGGGATTCGACTAGCCAACACCGGGGAGCTGTTTTTT. Encoded protein: CASSDIGIRLANTGELFF.

The rearrangement links TRBV6-1 to TRBJ2-7; D uncertain. This CDR3 has 14 residues. V lost 1 base and J lost 6, with 13 bases in between. CDR1 is MNHNS and CDR2 is SASEGT in the germline V gene. This chain's CDR3 is CASSEGSGVPEQYF. CDR3 sequence (DNA): TGTGCCAGCAGTGAAGGGTCTGGGGTCCCCGAGCAGTACTTC.

This clonotype was seen many times. The rearrangement links TRBV5-1 to TRBJ1-2, with no clear D. This CDR3 contains 13 residues. The V gene's germline CDR1 is SGHRS and CDR2 YFSETQ. V shed 5 bases and J shed 8 bases, with 16 bases lying between them. The CDR3: CASSSTNAIGYTF. DNA for the CDR3: TGCGCCAGCAGTTCGACCAACGCTATCGGCTACACCTTC.

As for this clonotype: The junction does not match germline at one end; this may be a read error. V is TRBV28 and J is TRBJ2-3; 7 positions agree with TRBD1. The germline CDR1 and CDR2 sequences are MDHEN and SYDVKM. The CDR3 is made up of 15 amino acids. CDR3 sequence: CASSNRGLGTDMQYF. CDR3 in DNA: TGTGCCAGCAGTAACAGGGGATTAGGCACAGATATGCAGTATTTT. The whole variable domain, filled in from reference TRBV28 and TRBJ2-3, reads DVKVTQSSRYLVKRTGEKVFLECVQDMDHENMFWYRQDPGLGLRLIYFSYDVKMKEKGDIPEGYSVSREKKERFSLILESASTNQTSMYLCASSNRGLGTDMQYFGPGTRLTVL.

V is TRBV11-3 and J is TRBJ2-7; possible D gene TRBD1, 5 bases. Per the germline V gene, CDR1 is SGHNT and CDR2 is YENEEA. CDR3 length equals 14 residues. V lost 5 bases to trimming and J lost 3 bases, with 14 bases between them. CDR3: CASSLGHEVYEQYF. DNA for the CDR3: TGTGCCAGCAGCCTCGGACATGAAGTCTACGAGCAGTACTTC.

Of note for this clonotype: The junction departs from the called germline gene at one end, perhaps through a read error. The chain carries TRBV6-6 and TRBJ2-7; 12 positions match TRBD2. The DNA matches TRBJ2-5 better at its end, which makes the J call doubtful. The CDR3 has 18 amino acids. CDR1 is MNHNY and CDR2 is SVGAGI in the germline V gene (reference sequence). The CDR3 here is CTSSYLRLAGEVTETQYF. The CDR3 DNA sequence: TGTACCAGCAGTTACCTACGACTAGCGGGAGAGGTTACGGAGACCCAGTACTTC.

This clonotype has more than one count but fewer than ten. The rearrangement joins TRBV6-1 to TRBJ2-6; 11 bases are a match to TRBD2. V lost 5 bases and J lost 0; bases outside the gene matches: 9. Germline CDR1 is MNHNS and CDR2 is SASEGT. CDR3 length: 19 amino acids. The CDR3 here is CASSYERLAGSSGANVLTF. The CDR3 nucleotides are TGTGCCAGCAGTTATGAAAGACTAGCGGGAAGCTCTGGGGCCAACGTCCTGACTTTC.

As concerns this clonotype: A much bigger clone sits one base away, suggesting this may be a read error. The rearrangement uses TRBV6-5 and TRBJ2-7; possible D gene TRBD1, 5 bases. Trimming took 2 bases from V and 6 from J, leaving 14 bases between them. The length of the CDR3 is 14 residues. The germline V gene has CDR1 MNHEY and CDR2 SVGAGI. Written as DNA, the CDR3 is TGTGCCAGCAGTTACACCCCCATAGGGGTCGAGCAGTACTTC. As protein: CASSYTPIGVEQYF.